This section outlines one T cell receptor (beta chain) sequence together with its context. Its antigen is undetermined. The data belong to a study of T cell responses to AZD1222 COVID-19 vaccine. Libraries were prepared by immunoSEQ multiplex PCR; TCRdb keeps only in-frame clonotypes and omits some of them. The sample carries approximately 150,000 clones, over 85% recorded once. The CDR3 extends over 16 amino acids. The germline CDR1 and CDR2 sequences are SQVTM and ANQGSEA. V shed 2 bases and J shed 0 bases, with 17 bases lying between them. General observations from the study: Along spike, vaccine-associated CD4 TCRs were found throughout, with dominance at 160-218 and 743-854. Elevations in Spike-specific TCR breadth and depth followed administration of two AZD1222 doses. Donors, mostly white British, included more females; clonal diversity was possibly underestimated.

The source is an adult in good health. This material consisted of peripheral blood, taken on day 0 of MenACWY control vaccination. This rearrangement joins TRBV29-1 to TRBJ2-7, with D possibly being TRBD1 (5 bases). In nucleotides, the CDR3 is TGCAGCGTTGAATCCCCGGGCAGGGCTGACTCCTACGAGCAGTACTTC. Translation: CSVESPGRADSYEQYF.